The T cell receptor (beta chain) described here comes from a study of STAT5B mutations in CD4+ large granular lymphocyte leukemia. Across the whole study: Among healthy controls, a particular HLA allele went with more CDR3 'QG' motifs.

Trimming stripped 5 bases from V and 3 bases from J, with 14 bases between. CDR3 length: 14 residues. Germline lookup yields CDR1 MNHEY and CDR2 SMNVEV (reference sequence). Findings and caveats of the study: TRBV06-family usage was enriched in top patient clones (8/27) versus controls (2/35). Patient CD4-sorted repertoires stayed more clonal than healthy ones after leukemic-clone removal. Less than 30% of private leukemic clonotypes occurred rarely in other patients' non-leukemic repertoires.

Remarks on this clone: Its antigen is as yet unknown.

The data were produced by immunoSEQ multiplex PCR, yet TCRdb's version contains in-frame clones alone and is incomplete. The profile shows 25,000 to 30,000 clones, more than 60% of them singletons. The source of this sequence is a human donor in good health. The source material was CD4+ T cells from blood buffy coats. The V and J genes are TRBV27 and TRBJ2-7; tentatively, D is TRBD1 (7 bases). The CDR3 coding sequence is TGTGCCAGCAGTCTCAGGGGGGACAGCTACGAGCAGTACGTC. This encodes CASSLRGDSYEQYV.